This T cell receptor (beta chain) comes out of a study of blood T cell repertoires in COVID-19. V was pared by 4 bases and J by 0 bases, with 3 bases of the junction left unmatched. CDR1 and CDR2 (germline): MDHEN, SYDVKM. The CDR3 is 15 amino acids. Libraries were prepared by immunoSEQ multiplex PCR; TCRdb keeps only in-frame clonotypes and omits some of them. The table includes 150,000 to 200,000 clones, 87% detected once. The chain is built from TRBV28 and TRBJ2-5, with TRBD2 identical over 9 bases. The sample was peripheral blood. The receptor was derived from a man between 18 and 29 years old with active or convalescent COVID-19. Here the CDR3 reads CASSSPSGDQETQYF. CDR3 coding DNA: TGTGCCAGCAGTTCCCCTAGCGGGGACCAAGAGACCCAGTACTTC.